A selection of T cell receptor beta chains follows, all from one sample in a study of OX40 agonist ivuxolimab in advanced cancers. The repertoire was sequenced with immunoSEQ multiplex PCR; TCRdb's copy has only in-frame clones and lacks some. Found here are around 39,000 clones, roughly 84% of them singletons; the top ten hold around 10%. Sequenced here: CD4+ or CD8+ T cells sorted from blood, sampled in a trial of the OX40 agonist ivuxolimab. Receptors were obtained from an adult with an advanced solid tumor such as melanoma, head and neck, liver or kidney cancer. Both conserved end residues are part of each CDR3. Each record gives: CDR3 protein, CDR3 DNA, D gene, V gene, J gene, clone size. A D gene is named only where the DNA matches it firmly. Size values are once, few and many counts, or a class for expanded clones, and some rows have none.

CDR3 protein: CASREVQGHSYEQYF; CDR3 DNA: TGCGCCAGCAGAGAGGTCCAGGGGCACTCCTACGAGCAGTACTTC; D gene: .; V gene: TRBV5-1; J gene: TRBJ2-7; clone size: once
CDR3 protein: CASSTTSGNTIYF; CDR3 DNA: TGCGCCAGCAGCACGACCTCTGGAAACACCATATATTTT; D gene: .; V gene: TRBV5-1; J gene: TRBJ1-3; clone size: medium-sized
CDR3 protein: CASSLAGTKGGYTF; CDR3 DNA: TGTGCCAGCAGCTTAGCCGGGACCAAGGGTGGCTACACCTTC; D gene: .; V gene: TRBV7-9; J gene: TRBJ1-2; clone size: .
CDR3 protein: CASRPGTVETQYF; CDR3 DNA: TGTGCCAGCAGACCGGGGACCGTGGAGACCCAGTACTTC; D gene: .; V gene: TRBV2; J gene: TRBJ2-5; clone size: .
CDR3 protein: CASDLQGPYGYTF; CDR3 DNA: TGTGCCAGTGACCTACAGGGCCCATATGGCTACACCTTC; D gene: .; V gene: TRBV19; J gene: TRBJ1-2; clone size: .
CDR3 protein: CASSLNVGFWDTGELFF; CDR3 DNA: TGTGCCAGCAGCCTTAATGTGGGGTTTTGGGACACCGGGGAGCTGTTTTTT; D gene: .; V gene: TRBV14; J gene: TRBJ2-2; clone size: .
CDR3 protein: CASGGTGQNTGELFF; CDR3 DNA: TGCGCCAGCGGGGGGACGGGACAGAACACCGGGGAGCTGTTTTTT; D gene: .; V gene: TRBV4-1; J gene: TRBJ2-2; clone size: .
CDR3 protein: CAWDKGQGGETQYF; CDR3 DNA: TGTGCCTGGGATAAGGGACAGGGAGGGGAGACCCAGTACTTC; D gene: TRBD1; V gene: TRBV30; J gene: TRBJ2-5; clone size: .
CDR3 protein: CASSQDRRTDSNQPQHF; CDR3 DNA: TGTGCCAGCAGCCAAGATCGAAGGACGGATAGCAATCAGCCCCAGCATTTT; D gene: .; V gene: TRBV14; J gene: TRBJ1-5; clone size: medium-sized
CDR3 protein: CASSLDKGRSYEQYF; CDR3 DNA: TGTGCCAGCAGCTTAGATAAGGGCAGGTCCTACGAGCAGTACTTC; D gene: .; V gene: TRBV11-2; J gene: TRBJ2-7; clone size: .
CDR3 protein: CAWMIDTSYEQYF; CDR3 DNA: TGTGCCTGGATGATAGACACCTCCTACGAGCAGTACTTC; D gene: .; V gene: TRBV30; J gene: TRBJ2-7; clone size: .
CDR3 protein: CASSKTSGETQYF; CDR3 DNA: TGTGCCAGCAGCAAGACTAGCGGGGAGACCCAGTACTTC; D gene: TRBD2; V gene: TRBV5-5; J gene: TRBJ2-5; clone size: few
CDR3 protein: CAWSDFLPYEQYF; CDR3 DNA: TGTGCCTGGAGTGATTTTCTCCCCTACGAGCAGTACTTC; D gene: .; V gene: TRBV30; J gene: TRBJ2-7; clone size: .
CDR3 protein: CASSLEGLAGALLFSYEQYF; CDR3 DNA: TGCGCCAGCAGCTTGGAGGGACTAGCGGGGGCCCTCTTATTCTCCTACGAGCAGTACTTC; D gene: TRBD2; V gene: TRBV5-1; J gene: TRBJ2-7; clone size: .
CDR3 protein: CASSVWMNTEAFF; CDR3 DNA: TGTGCCAGCAGCGTCTGGATGAACACTGAAGCTTTCTTT; D gene: .; V gene: TRBV9; J gene: TRBJ1-1; clone size: .
CDR3 protein: CASSSPGRHSPLHF; CDR3 DNA: TGTGCCAGCAGCTCGCCAGGGAGGCATTCACCCCTCCACTTT; D gene: .; V gene: TRBV28; J gene: TRBJ1-6; clone size: .
CDR3 protein: CASGGGSNTEAFF; CDR3 DNA: TGTGCCAGTGGGGGAGGATCGAACACTGAAGCTTTCTTT; D gene: .; V gene: TRBV7-9; J gene: TRBJ1-1; clone size: .
CDR3 protein: CASSRGTGVFQPQHF; CDR3 DNA: TGTGCCAGCAGTCGAGGGACAGGGGTTTTTCAGCCCCAGCATTTT; D gene: TRBD1; V gene: TRBV2; J gene: TRBJ1-5; clone size: .
CDR3 protein: CASSLRGKETQYF; CDR3 DNA: TGTGCCAGCAGCCTCCGCGGCAAAGAGACCCAGTACTTC; D gene: .; V gene: TRBV7-2; J gene: TRBJ2-5; clone size: .
CDR3 protein: CASSQERGLGFREYF; CDR3 DNA: TGCGCCAGCAGCCAAGAACGGGGACTGGGGTTCCGGGAGTACTTC; D gene: .; V gene: TRBV4-1; J gene: TRBJ2-7; clone size: .
CDR3 protein: CASSPRTRTGNTEAFF; CDR3 DNA: TGTGCCAGCTCACCCCGAACTAGGACAGGGAACACTGAAGCTTTCTTT; D gene: TRBD1; V gene: TRBV18; J gene: TRBJ1-1; clone size: once
CDR3 protein: CASSKEEGGPSGVGGANVLTF; CDR3 DNA: TGTGCCAGCAGCAAAGAAGAAGGCGGGCCCTCGGGGGTTGGTGGGGCCAACGTCCTGACTTTC; D gene: .; V gene: TRBV21-1; J gene: TRBJ2-6; clone size: .
CDR3 protein: CASSLMYEQYF; CDR3 DNA: TGTGCCAGCAGCTTAATGTACGAGCAGTACTTC; D gene: .; V gene: TRBV11-2; J gene: TRBJ2-7; clone size: few
CDR3 protein: CASSLFLGTEAFF; CDR3 DNA: TGTGCCAGCAGCTTGTTTCTGGGCACTGAAGCTTTCTTT; D gene: .; V gene: TRBV5-5; J gene: TRBJ1-1; clone size: .
CDR3 protein: CASNPGLAETFYEQYF; CDR3 DNA: TGTGCCAGCAACCCCGGACTAGCGGAGACTTTTTACGAGCAGTACTTC; D gene: TRBD2; V gene: TRBV6-6; J gene: TRBJ2-7; clone size: .
CDR3 protein: CSVDPDSLSYNEQFF; CDR3 DNA: TGCAGCGTAGATCCGGACAGCCTCTCCTACAATGAGCAGTTCTTC; D gene: .; V gene: TRBV29-1; J gene: TRBJ2-1; clone size: .
CDR3 protein: CASSFRDRDRPQHF; CDR3 DNA: TGTGCCAGCAGTTTCCGGGACAGGGACCGGCCCCAGCATTTT; D gene: TRBD1; V gene: TRBV28; J gene: TRBJ1-5; clone size: .
CDR3 protein: CASSIRQTGNTEAFF; CDR3 DNA: TGTGCCAGCAGCATACGACAGACAGGGAACACTGAAGCTTTCTTT; D gene: .; V gene: TRBV2; J gene: TRBJ1-1; clone size: .
CDR3 protein: CASSVATGSVYEQYF; CDR3 DNA: TGTGCCAGCAGCGTAGCTACGGGCTCCGTCTACGAGCAGTACTTC; D gene: .; V gene: TRBV9; J gene: TRBJ2-7; clone size: few
CDR3 protein: CASSPGWSNAPLHF; CDR3 DNA: TGTGCCAGCAGCCCCGGCTGGAGTAACGCACCCCTCCACTTT; D gene: .; V gene: TRBV7-7; J gene: TRBJ1-6; clone size: .
CDR3 protein: CASSPTGMGYEQYF; CDR3 DNA: TGTGCCAGCAGCCCGACAGGGATGGGCTACGAGCAGTACTTC; D gene: TRBD1; V gene: TRBV7-7; J gene: TRBJ2-7; clone size: .
CDR3 protein: CASSVAPNTEAFF; CDR3 DNA: TGTGCCAGCAGCGTAGCGCCGAACACTGAAGCTTTCTTT; D gene: .; V gene: TRBV9; J gene: TRBJ1-1; clone size: .
CDR3 protein: CAGRQSSYNEQFF; CDR3 DNA: TGTGCCGGCCGACAGTCCTCTTACAATGAGCAGTTCTTC; D gene: .; V gene: TRBV10-3; J gene: TRBJ2-1; clone size: .
CDR3 protein: CASSTKKGNSPLHF; CDR3 DNA: TGTGCCAGCAGCACCAAGAAGGGTAATTCACCCCTCCACTTT; D gene: .; V gene: TRBV5-6; J gene: TRBJ1-6; clone size: few
CDR3 protein: CAWSGGAGTGELFF; CDR3 DNA: TGTGCCTGGAGTGGAGGGGCAGGCACCGGGGAGCTGTTTTTT; D gene: .; V gene: TRBV30; J gene: TRBJ2-2; clone size: .
CDR3 protein: CASSTGDGYNSPLHF; CDR3 DNA: TGTGCCAGCAGTACTGGGGATGGCTATAATTCACCCCTCCACTTT; D gene: .; V gene: TRBV6-1; J gene: TRBJ1-6; clone size: .
CDR3 protein: CATSRDRAGGLASTDTQYF; CDR3 DNA: TGTGCCACCAGCAGAGATAGGGCGGGGGGGCTCGCTAGCACAGATACGCAGTATTTT; D gene: TRBD2; V gene: TRBV15; J gene: TRBJ2-3; clone size: .
CDR3 protein: CASSLAWGLPTEAFF; CDR3 DNA: TGTGCCAGCAGCTTAGCATGGGGACTCCCCACTGAAGCTTTCTTT; D gene: .; V gene: TRBV7-8; J gene: TRBJ1-1; clone size: .
CDR3 protein: CAITSEQVDGYTF; CDR3 DNA: TGTGCCATCACTTCAGAACAGGTGGATGGCTACACCTTC; D gene: .; V gene: TRBV10-3; J gene: TRBJ1-2; clone size: .
CDR3 protein: CASSRGPMPNTGELFF; CDR3 DNA: TGCGCCAGCAGCCGAGGCCCGATGCCGAACACCGGGGAGCTGTTTTTT; D gene: .; V gene: TRBV4-1; J gene: TRBJ2-2; clone size: .
CDR3 protein: CASSAGQGYGYTF; CDR3 DNA: TGTGCCAGCAGCGCCGGACAGGGCTACGGCTACACCTTC; D gene: TRBD1; V gene: TRBV7-8; J gene: TRBJ1-2; clone size: .
CDR3 protein: CASSPGTTLEQYF; CDR3 DNA: TGTGCCAGCAGCCCCGGGACTACCTTGGAGCAGTACTTC; D gene: TRBD2; V gene: TRBV27; J gene: TRBJ2-7; clone size: .
CDR3 protein: CASSSEGSGGQTQYF; CDR3 DNA: TGTGCCAGCAGCTCAGAAGGTAGCGGGGGACAGACCCAGTACTTC; D gene: TRBD2; V gene: TRBV7-9; J gene: TRBJ2-5; clone size: few
CDR3 protein: CASSESWFEQYF; CDR3 DNA: TGCGCCAGCAGTGAGTCGTGGTTCGAGCAGTACTTC; D gene: .; V gene: TRBV10-2; J gene: TRBJ2-7; clone size: .
CDR3 protein: CASSRQGGGEKLFF; CDR3 DNA: TGTGCCAGCTCAAGACAGGGCGGCGGAGAAAAACTGTTTTTT; D gene: TRBD1; V gene: TRBV18; J gene: TRBJ1-4; clone size: .
CDR3 protein: CASRDMNEAFF; CDR3 DNA: TGTGCCAGCAGGGACATGAATGAAGCTTTCTTT; D gene: .; V gene: TRBV2; J gene: TRBJ1-1; clone size: .
CDR3 protein: CARSDSSYNEQFF; CDR3 DNA: TGTGCCCGCAGTGACAGCTCCTACAATGAGCAGTTCTTC; D gene: .; V gene: TRBV6-4; J gene: TRBJ2-1; clone size: .
CDR3 protein: CASSLGTAKETQYF; CDR3 DNA: TGTGCCAGCAGCTTAGGGACAGCTAAAGAGACCCAGTACTTC; D gene: .; V gene: TRBV7-9; J gene: TRBJ2-5; clone size: .
CDR3 protein: CASSLRDRGQEGGYTF; CDR3 DNA: TGTGCCAGCAGCTTACGCGACAGGGGGCAAGAGGGAGGCTACACCTTC; D gene: TRBD1; V gene: TRBV7-8; J gene: TRBJ1-2; clone size: once
CDR3 protein: CASSGLGETQYF; CDR3 DNA: TGTGCCAGCAGTGGCCTGGGAGAGACCCAGTACTTC; D gene: .; V gene: TRBV27; J gene: TRBJ2-5; clone size: .
CDR3 protein: CASSNGGFYGYTF; CDR3 DNA: TGTGCCAGCAGCAACGGGGGATTCTATGGCTACACCTTC; D gene: .; V gene: TRBV6-5; J gene: TRBJ1-2; clone size: .
CDR3 protein: CASSLSGGGPLVEQFF; CDR3 DNA: TGTGCCAGCAGCTTATCGGGCGGGGGCCCTTTAGTTGAGCAGTTCTTC; D gene: .; V gene: TRBV7-9; J gene: TRBJ2-1; clone size: .
CDR3 protein: CASSESQENYGYTF; CDR3 DNA: TGTGCCAGCAGTGAAAGCCAGGAGAACTATGGCTACACCTTC; D gene: .; V gene: TRBV25-1; J gene: TRBJ1-2; clone size: once
CDR3 protein: CASSLGVGEQYF; CDR3 DNA: TGTGCCAGCAGCTTAGGGGTCGGCGAGCAGTACTTC; D gene: .; V gene: TRBV7-9; J gene: TRBJ2-7; clone size: .
CDR3 protein: CASSEQGGNQPQHF; CDR3 DNA: TGTGCCAGCAGTGAACAGGGGGGCAATCAGCCCCAGCATTTT; D gene: TRBD1; V gene: TRBV6-1; J gene: TRBJ1-5; clone size: once
CDR3 protein: CASSLGTGGANTSF; CDR3 DNA: TGTGCCAGCAGCTTAGGTACAGGGGGCGCGAATACCTCCTTC; D gene: TRBD1; V gene: TRBV7-8; J gene: TRBJ1-2; clone size: .